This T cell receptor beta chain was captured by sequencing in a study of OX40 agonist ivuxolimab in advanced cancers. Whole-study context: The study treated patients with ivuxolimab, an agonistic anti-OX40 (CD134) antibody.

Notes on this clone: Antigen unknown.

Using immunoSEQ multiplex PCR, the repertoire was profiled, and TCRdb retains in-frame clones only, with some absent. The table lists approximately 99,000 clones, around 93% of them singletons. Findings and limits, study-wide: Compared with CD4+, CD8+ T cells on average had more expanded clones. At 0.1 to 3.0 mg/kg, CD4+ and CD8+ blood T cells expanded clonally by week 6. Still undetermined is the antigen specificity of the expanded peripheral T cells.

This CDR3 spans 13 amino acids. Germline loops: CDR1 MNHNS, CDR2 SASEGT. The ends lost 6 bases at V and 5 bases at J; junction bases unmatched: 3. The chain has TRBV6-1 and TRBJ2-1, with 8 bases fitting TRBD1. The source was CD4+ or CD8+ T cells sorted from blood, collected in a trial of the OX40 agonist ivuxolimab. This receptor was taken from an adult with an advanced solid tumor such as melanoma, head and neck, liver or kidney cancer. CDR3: CASRDRANNEQFF. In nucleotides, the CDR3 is TGTGCCAGCAGGGACAGGGCCAACAATGAGCAGTTCTTC.